The rows below give T cell receptor beta chains drawn from one sample of a study of T cell responses to AZD1222 COVID-19 vaccine. Assay used: immunoSEQ multiplex PCR; TCRdb lists only in-frame clones, some missing. This sample has about 110,000 clones; 80% to 90% occur once, and the top ten carry 7.7%. The sequences come from peripheral blood, collected on day 0 of AZD1222 vaccination. These TCRs come from an adult in good health. Both conserved end residues are part of each CDR3. The D gene is left open where the match is weak. Clone size, where shown, is once, few, many, or a class for clones that have expanded.

abundance: -; v_gene: TRBV7-9; j_gene: TRBJ2-3; d_gene: -; CDR3nt: TGTGCCAGCAGATTCAGCACAGATACGCAGTATTTT; CDR3aa: CASRFSTDTQYF
abundance: -; v_gene: TRBV28; j_gene: TRBJ2-7; d_gene: TRBD1; CDR3nt: TGTGCCAGCCGCGCCGCCGGGACAGGGTCCGAGCAGTACTTC; CDR3aa: CASRAAGTGSEQYF
abundance: -; v_gene: TRBV19; j_gene: TRBJ2-3; d_gene: TRBD1; CDR3nt: TGTGCCAGTAGTGCTGGACAGGGACACACAGATACGCAGTATTTT; CDR3aa: CASSAGQGHTDTQYF
abundance: -; v_gene: TRBV30; j_gene: TRBJ1-2; d_gene: -; CDR3nt: TGTGCCGGCACAGGGATAGCTAACTATGGCTACACCTTC; CDR3aa: CAGTGIANYGYTF
abundance: -; v_gene: TRBV5-4; j_gene: TRBJ2-2; d_gene: TRBD1; CDR3nt: TGTGCCAGCAGCTCAGGACAGGGGGTGTTAACCGGGGAGCTGTTTTTT; CDR3aa: CASSSGQGVLTGELFF
abundance: few; v_gene: TRBV28; j_gene: TRBJ1-5; d_gene: -; CDR3nt: TGTGCCAGCAGTGCCCCCGCAGGGAAAAGTCAGCCCCAGCATTTT; CDR3aa: CASSAPAGKSQPQHF
abundance: once; v_gene: TRBV5-1; j_gene: TRBJ1-3; d_gene: -; CDR3nt: TGCGCCAGCAGCTTGGGGCAGCCTTTCTCTGGAAACACCATATATTTT; CDR3aa: CASSLGQPFSGNTIYF
abundance: -; v_gene: TRBV11-2; j_gene: TRBJ2-7; d_gene: -; CDR3nt: TGTGCCAGCAGCTTCAGCCAGGGGGGTTATTACGAGCAGTACTTC; CDR3aa: CASSFSQGGYYEQYF
abundance: -; v_gene: TRBV14; j_gene: TRBJ2-3; d_gene: -; CDR3nt: TGTGCCAGCAGCCAAGACACAGATACGCAGTATTTT; CDR3aa: CASSQDTDTQYF
abundance: -; v_gene: TRBV18; j_gene: TRBJ2-3; d_gene: TRBD2; CDR3nt: TGTGCCAGCTCACCACCGGCTAGCGGGGGCAGCACAGATACGCAGTATTTT; CDR3aa: CASSPPASGGSTDTQYF
abundance: -; v_gene: TRBV6-6; j_gene: TRBJ2-7; d_gene: TRBD1; CDR3nt: TGTGCCAGCAGTTCCAGGGGGCCGGACGAGCAGTACTTC; CDR3aa: CASSSRGPDEQYF
abundance: -; v_gene: TRBV27; j_gene: TRBJ2-1; d_gene: -; CDR3nt: TGTGCCAGCAAGCAGGGGGGGCCGACTCCTGAGCAGTTCTTC; CDR3aa: CASKQGGPTPEQFF
abundance: -; v_gene: TRBV5-4; j_gene: TRBJ1-4; d_gene: -; CDR3nt: TGTGCCAGCAGCCAAAATGAGGGGACATACGATGAAAAACTGTTTTTT; CDR3aa: CASSQNEGTYDEKLFF
abundance: -; v_gene: TRBV10-1; j_gene: TRBJ2-3; d_gene: -; CDR3nt: TGCGCCAGCAGTGCGAGCGGCACAGATACGCAGTATTTT; CDR3aa: CASSASGTDTQYF
abundance: -; v_gene: TRBV11-2; j_gene: TRBJ2-1; d_gene: -; CDR3nt: TGTGCCAGCAGCTTAGAAAGCCTAGGGCCTTACAATGAGCAGTTCTTC; CDR3aa: CASSLESLGPYNEQFF
abundance: -; v_gene: TRBV27; j_gene: TRBJ1-3; d_gene: -; CDR3nt: TGTGCCAGCAGGGGGGGTGGTGGAAACACCATATATTTT; CDR3aa: CASRGGGGNTIYF
abundance: -; v_gene: TRBV29-1; j_gene: TRBJ1-5; d_gene: TRBD1; CDR3nt: TGCAGCGGCAAATACGGGACAGGGAATAGAGGCGATCAGCCCCAGCATTTT; CDR3aa: CSGKYGTGNRGDQPQHF
abundance: once; v_gene: TRBV13; j_gene: TRBJ1-4; d_gene: -; CDR3nt: TGTGCCAGCAGGGGCCGGGGACACAGTAATGAAAAACTGTTTTTT; CDR3aa: CASRGRGHSNEKLFF
abundance: -; v_gene: TRBV29-1; j_gene: TRBJ2-1; d_gene: TRBD1; CDR3nt: TGCAGCACTGACAGGGCTTCATACAATGAGCAGTTCTTC; CDR3aa: CSTDRASYNEQFF
abundance: -; v_gene: TRBV29-1; j_gene: TRBJ2-5; d_gene: -; CDR3nt: TGCAGCGTTGAACCGACAGCGAAAGAGACCCAGTACTTC; CDR3aa: CSVEPTAKETQYF
abundance: -; v_gene: TRBV10-3; j_gene: TRBJ2-1; d_gene: -; CDR3nt: TGTGCCATCAGTGATCAGACAGGAGGCTACAATGAGCAGTTCTTC; CDR3aa: CAISDQTGGYNEQFF
abundance: -; v_gene: TRBV5-8; j_gene: TRBJ1-2; d_gene: -; CDR3nt: TGTGCCAGCAGCTTGTACGCGGGGGGCGGTTATGGCTACACCTTC; CDR3aa: CASSLYAGGGYGYTF
abundance: few; v_gene: TRBV21-1; j_gene: TRBJ1-5; d_gene: -; CDR3nt: TGTGCCAGCAGCCTGAAGCTCGGGAAAACGGGTAGCAATCAGCCCCAGCATTTT; CDR3aa: CASSLKLGKTGSNQPQHF
abundance: -; v_gene: TRBV28; j_gene: TRBJ2-1; d_gene: -; CDR3nt: TGTGCCAGCAAGGACGGGCCGAGCTCCTACAATGAGCAGTTCTTC; CDR3aa: CASKDGPSSYNEQFF
abundance: few; v_gene: TRBV28; j_gene: TRBJ1-2; d_gene: -; CDR3nt: TGTGCCAGCAGTTTGATTGGGGAAAACTATGGCTACACCTTC; CDR3aa: CASSLIGENYGYTF
abundance: -; v_gene: TRBV11-3; j_gene: TRBJ2-1; d_gene: TRBD1; CDR3nt: TGTGCCAGCAGCTTAGAGGGGGGGACAGGGGCCAGGAATGAGCAGTTCTTC; CDR3aa: CASSLEGGTGARNEQFF
abundance: -; v_gene: TRBV5-1; j_gene: TRBJ2-1; d_gene: TRBD2; CDR3nt: TGCGCCAGCAGCTTGGCGACTAGCGGGGGGGTCTCCTACAATGAGCAGTTCTTC; CDR3aa: CASSLATSGGVSYNEQFF
abundance: -; v_gene: TRBV19; j_gene: TRBJ2-7; d_gene: TRBD1; CDR3nt: TGTGCCAGTAGTACCCAAACAGGGGCCTACGAGCAGTACTTC; CDR3aa: CASSTQTGAYEQYF
abundance: -; v_gene: TRBV15; j_gene: TRBJ1-1; d_gene: -; CDR3nt: TGTGCCACCAGCAGGTCGGGACAAAGACTGAACACTGAAGCTTTCTTT; CDR3aa: CATSRSGQRLNTEAFF
abundance: once; v_gene: TRBV28; j_gene: TRBJ2-2; d_gene: -; CDR3nt: TGTGCCAGCAGTTTATATCAAAACACCGGGGAGCTGTTTTTT; CDR3aa: CASSLYQNTGELFF
abundance: -; v_gene: TRBV3-1/TRBV3-2; j_gene: TRBJ1-2; d_gene: TRBD1; CDR3nt: TGTGCCAGCAGCCAAGTGGGGACAGGGCATGGCTACACCTTC; CDR3aa: CASSQVGTGHGYTF